This T cell receptor (beta chain) was sequenced in a study of blood T cells in healthy people across ages. A second roughly 6 to 11 cycle PCR used barcoded and J-beta primers. A template-switch adaptor with 12 random nucleotides tagged each cDNA molecule. In TCRdb, the 5' RACE reads were re-called with MiXCR into one record per CDR3 protein. Of 550,000 to 750,000 distinct CDR3 sequences in the sample, over 20% are singletons; the top ten hold under 4%. Each sample used at least 6 million PBMCs. CDR1 and CDR2 (germline): DFQATT, SNEGSKA (reference sequence). V lost 6 bases, J lost 8 bases, and 8 bases stayed unmatched. This CDR3 has 13 residues. At least ten counts were recorded for this clonotype.

The sequenced material came from blood. The chain joins TRBV20-1 to TRBJ2-2, with 8 nucleotides matching TRBD2. The receptor was isolated from a man between 70 and 80 years old in good health. The CDR3 DNA reads TGCAGTGCGGGAATAGCGGGAAGGGGGGAGCTGTTTTTT. It specifies CSAGIAGRGELFF.